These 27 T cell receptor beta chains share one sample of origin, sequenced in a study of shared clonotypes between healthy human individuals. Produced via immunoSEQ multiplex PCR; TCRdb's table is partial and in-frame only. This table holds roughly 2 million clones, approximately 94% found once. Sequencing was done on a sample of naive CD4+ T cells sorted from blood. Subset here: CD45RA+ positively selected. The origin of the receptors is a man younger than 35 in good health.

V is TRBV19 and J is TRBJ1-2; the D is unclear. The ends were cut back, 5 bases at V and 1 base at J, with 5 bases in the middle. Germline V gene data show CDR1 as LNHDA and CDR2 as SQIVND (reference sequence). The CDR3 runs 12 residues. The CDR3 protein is CASSDINYGYTF. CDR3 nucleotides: TGTGCCAGTAGTGACATTAACTATGGCTACACCTTC.

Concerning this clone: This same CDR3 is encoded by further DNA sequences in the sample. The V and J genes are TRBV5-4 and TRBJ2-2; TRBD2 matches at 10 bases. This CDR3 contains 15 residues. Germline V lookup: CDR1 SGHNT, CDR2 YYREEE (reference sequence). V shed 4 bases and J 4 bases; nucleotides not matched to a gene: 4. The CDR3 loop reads CASSPTSGATGELFF. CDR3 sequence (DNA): TGTGCCAGCAGCCCCACTAGCGGGGCCACCGGGGAGCTGTTTTTT.

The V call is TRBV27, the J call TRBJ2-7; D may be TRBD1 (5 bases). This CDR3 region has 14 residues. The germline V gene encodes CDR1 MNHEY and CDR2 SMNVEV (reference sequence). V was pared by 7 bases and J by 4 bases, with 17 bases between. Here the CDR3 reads CASTPTAAGYEQYF. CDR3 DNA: TGTGCCAGCACCCCAACGGCGGCAGGGTACGAGCAGTACTTC.

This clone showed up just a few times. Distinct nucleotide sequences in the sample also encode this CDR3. CDR3 loop: CASSRGQTYEQYF. The CDR3 DNA reads TGTGCCAGCAGCCGGGGACAGACCTACGAGCAGTACTTC. This sequence joins TRBV5-4 and TRBJ2-7; 7 bases are a match to TRBD1. The J segment lost 2 bases and the V segment lost 4 bases, leaving 3 bases of the junction unmatched. Germline V gene data show CDR1 as SGHNT and CDR2 as YYREEE (reference sequence). This CDR3 is 13 amino acids long.

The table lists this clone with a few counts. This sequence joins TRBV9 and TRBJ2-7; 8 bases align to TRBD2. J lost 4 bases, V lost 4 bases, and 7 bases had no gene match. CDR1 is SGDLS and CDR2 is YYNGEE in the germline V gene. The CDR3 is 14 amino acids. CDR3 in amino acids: CASSPREAAYEQYF. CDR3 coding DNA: TGTGCCAGCAGCCCGCGGGAGGCCGCTTACGAGCAGTACTTC.

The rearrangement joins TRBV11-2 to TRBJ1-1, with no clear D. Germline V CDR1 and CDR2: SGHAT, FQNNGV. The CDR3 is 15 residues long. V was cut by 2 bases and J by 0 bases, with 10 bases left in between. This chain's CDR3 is CASSLNGVVNTEAFF. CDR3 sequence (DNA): TGTGCCAGCAGCTTAAATGGGGTGGTGAACACTGAAGCTTTCTTT.

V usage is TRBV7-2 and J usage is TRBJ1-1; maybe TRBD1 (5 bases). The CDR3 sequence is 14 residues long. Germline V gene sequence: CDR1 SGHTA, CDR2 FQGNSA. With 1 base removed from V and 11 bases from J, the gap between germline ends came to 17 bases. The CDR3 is CASSLGLAAEGAFF. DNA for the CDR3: TGTGCCAGCAGCTTAGGTTTGGCAGCTGAGGGGGCTTTCTTT. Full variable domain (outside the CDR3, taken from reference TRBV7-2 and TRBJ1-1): GAGVSQSPSNKVTEKGKDVELRCDPISGHTALYWYRQSLGQGLEFLIYFQGNSAPDKSGLPSDRFSAERTGGSVSTLTIQRTQQEDSAVYLCASSLGLAAEGAFFGQGTRLTVV.

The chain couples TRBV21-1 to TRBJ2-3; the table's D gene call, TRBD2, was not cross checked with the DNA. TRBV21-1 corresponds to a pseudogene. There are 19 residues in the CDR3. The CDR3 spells CASSPRLAGGQGGTDTQYF. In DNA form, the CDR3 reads TGTGCCAGCAGCCCTCGACTAGCGGGAGGGCAAGGGGGCACAGATACGCAGTATTTT.

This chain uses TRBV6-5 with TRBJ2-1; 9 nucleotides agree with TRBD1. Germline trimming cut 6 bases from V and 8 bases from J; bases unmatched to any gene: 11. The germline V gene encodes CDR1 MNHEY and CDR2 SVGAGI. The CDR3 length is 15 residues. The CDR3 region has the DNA TGTGCCAGCAGACCCGGGACAGGGCTCTCGCATGAGCAGTTCTTC. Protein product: CASRPGTGLSHEQFF.

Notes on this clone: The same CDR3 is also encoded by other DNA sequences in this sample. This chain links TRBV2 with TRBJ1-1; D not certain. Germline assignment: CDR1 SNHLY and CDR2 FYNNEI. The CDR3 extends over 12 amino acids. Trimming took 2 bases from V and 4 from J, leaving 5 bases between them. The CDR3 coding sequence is TGTGCCAGCAGTGAATTGGGCACTGAAGCTTTCTTT. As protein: CASSELGTEAFF. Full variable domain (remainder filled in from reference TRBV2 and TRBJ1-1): EPEVTQTPSHQVTQMGQEVILRCVPISNHLYFYWYRQILGQKVEFLVSFYNNEISEKSEIFDDQFSVERPDGSNFTLKIRSTKLEDSAMYFCASSELGTEAFFGQGTRLTVV.

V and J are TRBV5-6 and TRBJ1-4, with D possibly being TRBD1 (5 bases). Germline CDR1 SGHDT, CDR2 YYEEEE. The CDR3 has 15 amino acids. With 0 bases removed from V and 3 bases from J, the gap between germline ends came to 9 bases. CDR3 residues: CASSLGQGPNEKLFF. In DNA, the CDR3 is TGTGCCAGCAGCTTGGGTCAGGGTCCTAATGAAAAACTGTTTTTT.

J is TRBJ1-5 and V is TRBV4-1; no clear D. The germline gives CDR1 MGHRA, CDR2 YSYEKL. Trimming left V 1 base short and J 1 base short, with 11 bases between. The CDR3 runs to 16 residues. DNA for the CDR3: TGCGCCAGCAGCCAAGCCGGGTCCCAGAGCAATCAGCCCCAGCATTTT. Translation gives CASSQAGSQSNQPQHF.

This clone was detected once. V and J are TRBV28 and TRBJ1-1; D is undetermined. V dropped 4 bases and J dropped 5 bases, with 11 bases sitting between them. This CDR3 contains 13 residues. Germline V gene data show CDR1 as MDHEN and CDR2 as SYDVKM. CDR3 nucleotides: TGTGCCAGCAGTTCGGCCCTTTGGACTGAAGCTTTCTTT. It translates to CASSSALWTEAFF.

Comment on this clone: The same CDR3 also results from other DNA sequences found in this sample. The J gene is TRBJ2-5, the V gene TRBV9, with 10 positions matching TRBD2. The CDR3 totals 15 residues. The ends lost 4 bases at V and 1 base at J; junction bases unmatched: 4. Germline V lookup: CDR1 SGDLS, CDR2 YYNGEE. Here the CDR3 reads CASSISGGSQETQYF. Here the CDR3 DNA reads TGTGCCAGCAGCATTAGCGGGGGGTCCCAAGAGACCCAGTACTTC. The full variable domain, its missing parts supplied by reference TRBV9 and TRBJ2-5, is DSGVTQTPKHLITATGQRVTLRCSPRSGDLSVYWYQQSLDQGLQFLIQYYNGEERAKGNILERFSAQQFPDLHSELNLSSLELGDSALYFCASSISGGSQETQYFGPGTRLLVL.

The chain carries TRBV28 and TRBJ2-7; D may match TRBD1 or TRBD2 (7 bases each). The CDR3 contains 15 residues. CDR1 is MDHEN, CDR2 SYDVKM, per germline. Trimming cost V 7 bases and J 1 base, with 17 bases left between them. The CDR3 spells CASTARGGGSYEQYF. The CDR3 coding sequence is TGTGCCAGCACCGCCAGGGGGGGAGGGTCCTACGAGCAGTACTTC. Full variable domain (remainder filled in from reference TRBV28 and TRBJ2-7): DVKVTQSSRYLVKRTGEKVFLECVQDMDHENMFWYRQDPGLGLRLIYFSYDVKMKEKGDIPEGYSVSREKKERFSLILESASTNQTSMYLCASTARGGGSYEQYFGPGTRLTVT.

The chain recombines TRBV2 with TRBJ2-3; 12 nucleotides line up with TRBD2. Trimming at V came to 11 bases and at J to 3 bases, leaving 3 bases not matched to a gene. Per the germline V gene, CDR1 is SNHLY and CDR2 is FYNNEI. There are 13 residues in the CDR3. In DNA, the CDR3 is TGTGCCGGAGGGACTAGCGGGACAGATACGCAGTATTTT. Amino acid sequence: CAGGTSGTDTQYF.

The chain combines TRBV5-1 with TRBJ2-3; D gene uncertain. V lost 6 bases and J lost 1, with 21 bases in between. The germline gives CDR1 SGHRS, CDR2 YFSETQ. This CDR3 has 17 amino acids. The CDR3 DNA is TGCGCCAGCACCTTATGGCTTGGAGCACACGGCACAGATACGCAGTATTTT. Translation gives CASTLWLGAHGTDTQYF.

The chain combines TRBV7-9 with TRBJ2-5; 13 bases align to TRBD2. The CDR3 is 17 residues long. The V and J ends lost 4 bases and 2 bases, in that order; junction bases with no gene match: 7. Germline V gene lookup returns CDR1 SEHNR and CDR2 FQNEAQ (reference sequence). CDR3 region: CASSSGLAGIRQETQYF. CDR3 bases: TGTGCCAGCAGCTCGGGACTAGCGGGGATAAGACAAGAGACCCAGTACTTC. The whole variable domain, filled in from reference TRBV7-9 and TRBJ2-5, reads DTGVSQNPRHKITKRGQNVTFRCDPISEHNRLYWYRQTLGQGPEFLTYFQNEAQLEKSRLLSDRFSAERPKGSFSTLEIQRTEQGDSAMYLCASSSGLAGIRQETQYFGPGTRLLVL.

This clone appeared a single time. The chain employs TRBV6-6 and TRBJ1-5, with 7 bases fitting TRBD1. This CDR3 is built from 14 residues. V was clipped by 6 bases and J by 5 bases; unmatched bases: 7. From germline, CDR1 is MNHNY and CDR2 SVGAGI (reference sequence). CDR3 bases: TGTGCCAGCAGCGAGCGGGACAGCTATCAGCCCCAGCATTTT. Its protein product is CASSERDSYQPQHF.

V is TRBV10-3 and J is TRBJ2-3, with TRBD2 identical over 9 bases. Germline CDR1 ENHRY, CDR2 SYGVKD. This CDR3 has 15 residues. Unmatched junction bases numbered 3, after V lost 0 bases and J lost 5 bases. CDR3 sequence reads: CAISESSSGVDTQYF. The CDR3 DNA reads TGTGCCATCAGTGAGTCGTCTAGCGGGGTAGATACGCAGTATTTT.

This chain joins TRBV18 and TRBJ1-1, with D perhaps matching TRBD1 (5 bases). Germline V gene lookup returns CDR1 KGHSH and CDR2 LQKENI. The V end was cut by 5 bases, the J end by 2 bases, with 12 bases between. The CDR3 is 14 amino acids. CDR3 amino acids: CASSGGTDNTEAFF. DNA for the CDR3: TGTGCCAGCTCAGGGGGTACGGATAACACTGAAGCTTTCTTT. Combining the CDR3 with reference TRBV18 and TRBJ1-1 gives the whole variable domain NAGVMQNPRHLVRRRGQEARLRCSPMKGHSHVYWYRQLPEEGLKFMVYLQKENIIDESGMPKERFSAEFPKEGPSILRIQQVVRGDSAAYFCASSGGTDNTEAFFGQGTRLTVV.

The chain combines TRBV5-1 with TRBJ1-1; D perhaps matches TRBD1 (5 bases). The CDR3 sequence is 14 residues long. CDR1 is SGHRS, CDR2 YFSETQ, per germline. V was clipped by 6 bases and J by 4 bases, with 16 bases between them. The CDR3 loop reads CASTNPQGGTEAFF. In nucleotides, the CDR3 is TGCGCCAGCACCAACCCCCAGGGCGGCACTGAAGCTTTCTTT.

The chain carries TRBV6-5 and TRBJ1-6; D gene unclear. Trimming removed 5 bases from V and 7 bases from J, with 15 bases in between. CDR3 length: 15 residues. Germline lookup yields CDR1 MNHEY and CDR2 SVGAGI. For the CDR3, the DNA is TGTGCCAGCAGTGCGGAGTGGTTGAGCAATTCACCCCTCCACTTT. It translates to CASSAEWLSNSPLHF.

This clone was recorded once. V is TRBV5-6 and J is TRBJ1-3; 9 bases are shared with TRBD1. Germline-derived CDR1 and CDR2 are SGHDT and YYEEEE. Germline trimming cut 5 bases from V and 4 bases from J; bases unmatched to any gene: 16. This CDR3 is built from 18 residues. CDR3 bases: TGTGCCAGCAGGTTTGAAAGGGACAGGGAACGACGGGGAAACACCATATATTTT. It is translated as CASRFERDRERRGNTIYF.

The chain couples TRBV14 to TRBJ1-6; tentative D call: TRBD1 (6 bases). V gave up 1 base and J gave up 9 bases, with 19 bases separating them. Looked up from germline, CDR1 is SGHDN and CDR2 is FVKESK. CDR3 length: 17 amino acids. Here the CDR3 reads CASSQVPLGAYGSPLHF. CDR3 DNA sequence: TGTGCCAGCAGCCAAGTTCCCCTGGGGGCGTATGGTTCACCCCTCCACTTT.

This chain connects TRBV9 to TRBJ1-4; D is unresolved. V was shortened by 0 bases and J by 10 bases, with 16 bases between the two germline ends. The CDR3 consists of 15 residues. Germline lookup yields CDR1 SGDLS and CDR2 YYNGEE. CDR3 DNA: TGTGCCAGCAGCGTAGGGACTCATGGCGTAGGAAAACTGTTTTTT. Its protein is CASSVGTHGVGKLFF.

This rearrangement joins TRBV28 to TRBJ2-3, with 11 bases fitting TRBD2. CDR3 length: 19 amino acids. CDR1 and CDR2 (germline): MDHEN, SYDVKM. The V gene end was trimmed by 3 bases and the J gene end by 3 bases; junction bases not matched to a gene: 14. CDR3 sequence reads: CASSLRLAGSLFKTDTQYF. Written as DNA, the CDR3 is TGTGCCAGCAGTTTGCGACTAGCGGGAAGCTTATTTAAGACAGATACGCAGTATTTT.